The clone carrying this TCR beta chain was found a few times. Its specificity is not known. The data were taken from a study of identical twins. Study observations and caveats: Cord blood beta clonotypes that were abundant carried fewer insertions, and memory repertoires showed no such trend. With monozygotic twins, out-of-frame TCR alpha sharing exceeded what models estimated.

Donors were all healthy Caucasians. The CDR3 has 14 residues. Looked up from germline, CDR1 is DFQATT and CDR2 is SNEGSKA (reference sequence). The germline V and J ends were trimmed by 6 bases and 0 bases, with 11 bases remaining between them. A universal primer site came from template switching; cDNA carried unique molecular identifiers. Each CDR3 protein gets one entry after TCRdb re-called the 5' RACE reads with MiXCR. The table includes some 1,600,000 distinct CDR3 sequences, 25% to 35% detected once. Sequencing was carried out using cord blood. This receptor was identified in a newborn girl in good health. This chain uses TRBV20-1 with TRBJ1-4, with no clear D. The CDR3 bases are TGCAGTGCCTTTGACGGTGCAACTAATGAAAAACTGTTTTTT. It encodes CSAFDGATNEKLFF.